This TCR beta chain was found in a study of blood T cell repertoires in COVID-19 (dated by TCRdb to about 2020). Study-level background: Samples covering the acute and convalescent phases of COVID-19 were provided by collaborators in the United States, Italy and Spain. A freely available public database, intended as a resource for researchers studying the immune response to SARS-CoV-2, is where the repertoires were released. HLA class I and class II types, where available, came from metadata supplied by the sample provider rather than from assay-based typing. A de-identified subject ID, COVID-19 status, age in years and sex were almost always included in the sample metadata. Deeply sampled blood TCRbeta repertoires from subjects exposed to, actively infected with, or recovered from COVID-19 were included in the dataset. Samples came from the ongoing ImmuneRACE study (first 160 participants) plus 1,254 subjects from 6 global collaborators. The material from the prospective study consisted of cDNA or gDNA derived from T cells, B-cell-depleted T cells, or PBMCs. The paper's findings and limits, for the study overall: How much clinical and demographic metadata was included differed by source and by participant, and the metadata was provided uncurated.

The germline V gene gives CDR1 as KGHDR and CDR2 as SFDVKD. The CDR3, from cysteine to phenylalanine, totals 13 residues. Of all the DNA, just the CDR3 is kept, 39 bases in frame from base 1. TCRbeta CDR3 regions were amplified from genomic DNA by means of the immunoSEQ Assay, a bias-controlled multiplex PCR. Processing in the source paper ran as follows. Nucleated cell counts per sample were estimated from amplification of reference gene primers within the assay. Sequence reads were collapsed and filtered to measure the absolute abundance of every unique TCRbeta CDR3 rearrangement. For each sample, productive Simpson clonality was calculated by taking the square root of Simpson's diversity index across productive rearrangements. TCRdb provides this immuneACCESS table in a form limited to in-frame rearrangements. Some clones are lacking; in checked studies, under half of them reflect an unresolved V gene, and why the rest are absent is not known. For V, J and clone size, that table is used; D and trimming come from the DNA. The sample has around 160,000 clones on record, more than 70% of them singletons. Together, the top ten hold about 5.6% of the sample.

On this clone: What this receptor recognizes is not known. At one boundary the junction diverges from the germline segment, which might be a read error.

Participants in the prospective study were enrolled through a virtual design, were aged roughly 18 to 100 years, and lived in roughly 25 United States geographic areas. To assign participants to cohorts, the prospective study relied on clinical history that participants themselves reported in a screening survey and a study questionnaire. Recovered participants in ImmuneRACE Cohort 3 were defined as having two consecutive negative NP/OP PCR tests, clearance from a healthcare professional, or resolution of symptoms. Mobile phlebotomists in the prospective study collected whole blood, serum and a nasopharyngeal or oropharyngeal swab from every participant. Over a roughly two-month period, participants in the prospective study had the option of providing additional blood draws and questionnaires. Before DNA extraction, prospective study blood samples were shipped either frozen or at room temperature.

The receptor comes from a man aged 40-50 years who had recovered from COVID-19. The chain is assembled from TRBV24-1 and TRBJ1-2; 9 central bases correspond to TRBD1. Sample: PBMCs or T cells enriched from blood (not recorded which). The CDR3 corresponds to CATSDWDRARPFF. At the DNA level, the sequence is TGTGCCACCAGTGACTGGGACAGGGCCCGTCCCTTCTTC.